This T cell receptor (beta chain) was recorded in a study of T cells in Graves' hyperthyroidism and ophthalmopathy. Germline V gene sequence: CDR1 MGHDK, CDR2 SYGVNS. V was cut by 2 bases and J by 3 bases, with 13 bases left in between. The CDR3 is 15 amino acids. Amplification of TCR beta CDR3 regions used RNA as the template. With the HTBI primer set, the TCR CDR3 went through a first round of RT-PCR. TCRdb fed the multiplex PCR reads into MiXCR, producing one record per CDR3 protein. The table includes roughly 640,000 distinct CDR3 sequences, 16% detected once. The material sequenced was blood. This TCR derives from a middle-aged woman with Graves' ophthalmopathy. The chain combines TRBV25-1 with TRBJ1-1, with a weak D call TRBD1 (6 bases). The CDR3 DNA follows: TGTGCCAGCAGTGAAGGGGGGGCTGGATACACTGAAGCTTTCTTT. This codes for CASSEGGAGYTEAFF.